This T cell receptor (beta chain) was sequenced during a study of T cell responses to AZD1222 COVID-19 vaccine (dated by TCRdb to about 2021). Concerning the study at large: A total of about 230 trial participants underwent TCR sequencing, of whom about 200 received two doses of AZD1222 and about 25 received two doses of the MenACWY control vaccine. Trial participants were enrolled into age subgroups of 18-55, 56-69 and 70-plus years, which contained approximately 150, 28 and 58 TCR-sequenced participants, respectively.

The sample's time point label is to be understood as: about 28 days (+/-7) after the second vaccine dose. AZD1222 recipients whose second dose came at about 4 weeks and those whose second dose came at about 12 weeks were combined into one group, since spike-specific TCR depth and breadth did not differ between the two schedules. Vaccinee samples were obtained from the UK trials COV001 and COV002, which included a single-blind randomized controlled phase 2/3 trial of AZD1222 (ChAdOx1 nCoV-19) in healthy adults. Trial participant PBMC samples were collected at day 0 and day 28 after the second dose for TCRbeta chain sequencing. General study outcomes and caveats: Because no day 14 peak-response samples were available, the repertoires could be characterized only after the peak T cell response. Nearly half of unique spike-specific TCRs reportedly recognized epitopes outside regions mutated in the B.1.351 and B.1.1.7 variants. Spike-specific TCR breadth and depth rose significantly after two AZD1222 doses compared with day 0 and with MenACWY recipients. CD4 TCRs associated with the vaccine covered the entire spike protein, and the dominant responses were in regions 160-218 and 743-854. Most participants were white British and females outnumbered males, and the authors suggested that clonal diversity may have been underestimated. Conclusions about previously exposed vaccinees are limited, since just 5 to 7 AZD1222 recipients were seropositive for SARS-CoV-2 at baseline. In the small 56-69-year group, the increase in depth fell short of significance, most likely because of low power.

As concerns this clone: No antigen is known for it. No base quality information exists; no much larger clone differs at one position.

The CDR3 starts with the cysteine, ends with the phenylalanine, and has 14 residues. The DNA shown is the 42-base CDR3, in frame from base 1. According to the germline V gene, CDR1 reads MNHEY and CDR2 reads SVGAGI. Trimming removed 6 bases from V and 6 bases from J, leaving 17 bases between the germline ends. The CDR3 regions of human TCRbeta chains were analyzed by immunosequencing. The authors' analysis ran thus. TCRs in the repertoires were matched against a reference library of SARS-CoV-2-specific TCRs that had been generated with the MIRA antigen-specificity platform. Breadth meant the fraction of unique TCRs that were SARS-CoV-2-associated, whereas depth meant the fraction of total T cells that were SARS-CoV-2-associated. Using the MIRA data, each spike-specific TCR was mapped to the spike region that the TCR reacts to and placed in a CD4 or CD8 class. Log10-transformed breadth and depth values were compared by one-way ANOVA with Sidak's multiple comparisons tests. TCRdb took this table from immuneACCESS and kept in-frame rearrangements with V and J called. Such tables lack part of the clones; where checked against another copy, unresolved V genes explain under half of the gap, and the rest is unexplained. V and J calls plus clone size are reproduced from that table; the DNA served to infer D and trimming. The table for this sample lists fewer than 120,000 clones; 94% of them were counted only once. Of the sample, roughly 3.1% is held by the ten largest clones.

The chain is assembled from TRBV6-5 and TRBJ1-1, and possibly TRBD1, on 6 matching bases. The sequence came from an adult who received the AZD1222 COVID-19 vaccine. This specimen was peripheral blood, taken 28 days after the second AZD1222 dose. The CDR3 protein is CASSLIGGYPEAFF. The sequenced DNA: TGTGCCAGCAGCCTCATAGGGGGGTACCCTGAAGCTTTCTTT.